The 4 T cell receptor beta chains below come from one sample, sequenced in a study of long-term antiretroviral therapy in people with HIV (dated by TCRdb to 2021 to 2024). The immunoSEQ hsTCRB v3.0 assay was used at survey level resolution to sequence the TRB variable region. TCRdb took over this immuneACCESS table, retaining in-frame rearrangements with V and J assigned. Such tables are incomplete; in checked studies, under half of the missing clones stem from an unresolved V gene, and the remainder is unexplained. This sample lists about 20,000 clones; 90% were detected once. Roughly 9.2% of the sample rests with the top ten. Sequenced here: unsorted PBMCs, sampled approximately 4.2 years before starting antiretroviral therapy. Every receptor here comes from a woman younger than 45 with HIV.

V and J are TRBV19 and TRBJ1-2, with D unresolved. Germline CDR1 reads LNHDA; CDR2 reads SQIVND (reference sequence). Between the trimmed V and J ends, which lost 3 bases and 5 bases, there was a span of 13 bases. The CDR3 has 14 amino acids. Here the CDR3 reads CASSIDGLSYGYTF. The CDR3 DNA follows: TGTGCCAGTAGTATTGACGGATTATCTTATGGCTACACCTTC.

In DNA, the CDR3 is TGTGCCAGCAGTGAAGCGACGGCAGGCCCTAATGAAAAACTGTTTTTT. This codes for CASSEATAGPNEKLFF. This chain links TRBV2 with TRBJ1-4, with D unclear. In germline, CDR1 is SNHLY, CDR2 FYNNEI. Trimming cost V 0 bases and J 3 bases, with 11 bases left between them. The CDR3 runs to 16 residues.

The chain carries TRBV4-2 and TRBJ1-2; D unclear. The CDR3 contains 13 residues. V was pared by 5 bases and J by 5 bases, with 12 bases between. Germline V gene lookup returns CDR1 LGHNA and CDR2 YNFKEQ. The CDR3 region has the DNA TGTGCCAGCAGCTTGGCGAATTTATATGGCTACACCTTC. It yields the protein CASSLANLYGYTF.

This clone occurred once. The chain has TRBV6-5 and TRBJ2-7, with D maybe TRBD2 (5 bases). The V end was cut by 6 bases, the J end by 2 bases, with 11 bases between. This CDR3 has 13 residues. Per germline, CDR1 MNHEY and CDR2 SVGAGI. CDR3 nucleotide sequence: TGTGCCAGCAGCGCGACGGGAACCTACGAGCAGTACTTC. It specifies CASSATGTYEQYF.